The sequence of this TCR beta chain was determined in a study of metastatic and nonmetastatic thyroid tumors. Study results and limitations: In both blood and tumor samples, TCR beta diversity was reported significantly higher for malignant than benign nodules.

This CDR3 region has 14 residues. V was shortened by 5 bases and J by 0 bases, with 9 bases between the two germline ends. Germline CDR1 SGHTA, CDR2 FQGNSA. Per the authors' pipeline: For papillary thyroid cancer, a distant-metastasis classifier was constructed from CDR3 differences observed across clinicopathological groups. TCRdb redid the clone calls on the PCR reads using MiXCR. The V and J calls were determined by TCRdb, not by the authors. Among about 20,000 clones listed, about 14% were seen once. This clone was seen at least ten times. What it binds is not known. Patients were all untreated before their thyroid surgery.

The specimen sequenced was blood. The clonotype was recovered from a female donor with papillary thyroid cancer or a benign thyroid nodule (not recorded which). Some clones in this sample may be carry-over from other donors' samples. V gene TRBV7-2 combines with J gene TRBJ2-3, with D maybe TRBD2 (5 bases). The CDR3 coding sequence is TGTGCCAGCAGCCAAGGAGGTAGCACAGATACGCAGTATTTT. This encodes CASSQGGSTDTQYF.